The 16 T cell receptor beta chains in this list originate from one sample, sequenced in a study of T cell responses to AZD1222 COVID-19 vaccine. TCRdb's copy holds only in-frame clones and misses some; the assay was immunoSEQ multiplex PCR. This table has under 130,000 clones, around 76% appearing once. The sample consisted of peripheral blood, taken on day 0 of AZD1222 vaccination. The receptors here all came from an adult in good health.

The chain combines TRBV5-1 with TRBJ2-7, with 7 positions matching TRBD1. Germline assignment: CDR1 SGHRS and CDR2 YFSETQ. This CDR3 spans 16 amino acids. Losses at the gene ends were 0 bases for V and 0 bases for J; bases not matched to a gene: 6. CDR3: CASSLVEGASSYEQYF. DNA for the CDR3: TGCGCCAGCAGCTTGGTAGAGGGGGCGAGCTCCTACGAGCAGTACTTC.

The rearrangement uses TRBV5-5 and TRBJ1-1; D not certain. The CDR3 extends over 12 amino acids. Trimming removed 7 bases at V and 1 base at J, with 8 bases between. The germline CDR1 and CDR2 sequences are SGHKS and YYEKEE (reference sequence). CDR3 coding DNA: TGTGCCAGCTTCGATTGGAACACTGAAGCTTTCTTT. Protein: CASFDWNTEAFF. The full variable domain, completed using reference TRBV5-5 and TRBJ1-1, is DAGVTQSPTHLIKTRGQQVTLRCSPISGHKSVSWYQQVLGQGPQFIFQYYEKEERGRGNFPDRFSARQFPNYSSELNVNALLLGDSALYLCASFDWNTEAFFGQGTRLTVV.

V is TRBV5-1 and J is TRBJ2-7; TRBD2 aligns across 10 bases. Looked up from germline, CDR1 is SGHRS and CDR2 is YFSETQ. This CDR3 has 16 residues. Losses at the gene ends were 7 bases for V and 6 bases for J; bases not matched to a gene: 16. The CDR3 sequence: CASSQTGSGGPTEQYF. DNA of the CDR3: TGCGCCAGCTCCCAAACCGGTAGCGGGGGGCCAACCGAGCAGTACTTC.

The chain recombines TRBV6-5 with TRBJ2-2; 8 bases agree with TRBD1. V dropped 6 bases and J dropped 5; count of bases not matched to a gene: 5. The V gene's germline CDR1 is MNHEY and CDR2 SVGAGI. This CDR3 contains 14 residues. CDR3 protein: CASRGQGNTGELFF. The CDR3 DNA is TGTGCCAGCAGAGGACAGGGAAATACCGGGGAGCTGTTTTTT.

The chain is built from TRBV6-2 or TRBV6-3 and TRBJ2-3, with a weak D call TRBD2 (6 bases). Germline values: CDR1 MNHEY, CDR2 SVGEGT. The V gene lost 2 bases and the J gene lost 0 bases, with 12 bases spanning the gap. The CDR3 contains 16 residues. The CDR3 region has the DNA TGTGCCAGCAGTTACCCAAGACTAGACAGCACAGATACGCAGTATTTT. Amino acid sequence: CASSYPRLDSTDTQYF.

In nucleotides, the CDR3 is TGTGCCAGCTCACCATTGGACTCCTATAATTCACCCCTCCACTTT. Its protein is CASSPLDSYNSPLHF. This chain uses TRBV18 with TRBJ1-6; unclear D gene. The CDR3 sequence is 15 residues long. V was cut by 2 bases and J by 0 bases, with 5 bases left in between. Germline lookup yields CDR1 KGHSH and CDR2 LQKENI.

This sequence joins TRBV2 and TRBJ1-3; the D is unclear. Trimming stripped 2 bases from V and 0 bases from J, with 17 bases between. Germline V lookup: CDR1 SNHLY, CDR2 FYNNEI. This CDR3 spans 18 amino acids. The DNA for the CDR3 is TGTGCCAGCAGTGAAACTTGGGCGGCTTTAAACTCTGGAAACACCATATATTTT. Translated, it gives CASSETWAALNSGNTIYF.

This chain links TRBV7-9 with TRBJ1-6; D not resolved. V gave up 3 bases and J gave up 7 bases, with 4 bases separating them. The CDR3 spans 12 residues. Germline V lookup: CDR1 SEHNR, CDR2 FQNEAQ (reference sequence). The CDR3 DNA is TGTGCCAGCAGCTTCAACAATTCACCCCTCCACTTT. This gives the protein CASSFNNSPLHF.

The CDR3 coding sequence is TGTGCCAGTAGTATCCGGGCGGGTGAGCAGTTCTTC. Its translation: CASSIRAGEQFF. The gene calls are TRBV19 and TRBJ2-1; tentative D call: TRBD2 (5 bases). This CDR3 is 12 amino acids long. Trimming stripped 3 bases from V and 9 bases from J, with 9 bases between. Germline-derived CDR1 and CDR2 are LNHDA and SQIVND (reference sequence).

The rearrangement uses TRBV7-2 and TRBJ2-7; 8 bases align to TRBD1. Germline lookup yields CDR1 SGHTA and CDR2 FQGNSA. The V and J ends lost 7 bases and 2 bases, in that order; junction bases with no gene match: 10. The CDR3 is 15 amino acids. The CDR3 bases are TGTGCCAGCACCCAATCGACAGGGGTTGCCTACGAGCAGTACTTC. It encodes CASTQSTGVAYEQYF.

The V and J genes are TRBV4-3 and TRBJ2-1, with 11 positions matching TRBD1. V lost 3 bases, J lost 4 bases, and 5 bases stayed unmatched. CDR3 length equals 16 residues. Germline CDR1 LGHNA, CDR2 YSLEER. CDR3 in amino acids: CASSHGQGALYNEQFF. The DNA of the CDR3 is TGCGCCAGCAGCCACGGACAGGGGGCCCTTTACAATGAGCAGTTCTTC.

The rearrangement links TRBV7-9 to TRBJ1-2; D unclear. This CDR3 contains 15 residues. Germline V CDR1 and CDR2: SEHNR, FQNEAQ (reference sequence). V was shortened by 5 bases and J by 5 bases, with 18 bases between the two germline ends. The CDR3 spells CASSPDPLTLYGYTF. The DNA for the CDR3 is TGTGCCAGCAGCCCTGACCCTTTGACCCTATATGGCTACACCTTC.

V and J are TRBV27 and TRBJ1-3; 8 bases map to TRBD1. The CDR3 loop spans 13 amino acids. V gave up 8 bases and J gave up 2 bases; unmatched junction bases: 2. CDR1 is MNHEY and CDR2 is SMNVEV in the germline V gene (reference sequence). As DNA, the CDR3 is TGTGCCAGCTCACAGGGGGCTGGAAACACCATATATTTT. Its protein is CASSQGAGNTIYF.

This clone was picked up one time. CDR3 sequence: CASSLKAGGGASYEQYF. CDR3 nucleotides: TGTGCCAGCAGTTTAAAGGCGGGCGGGGGGGCTAGCTACGAGCAGTACTTC. This chain uses TRBV27 with TRBJ2-7; 9 positions match TRBD2. Germline CDR1 MNHEY, CDR2 SMNVEV (reference sequence). CDR3 length: 17 amino acids. The V and J ends lost 2 bases and 3 bases, in that order; junction bases with no gene match: 11.

V usage is TRBV11-2 and J usage is TRBJ1-4; possible D gene TRBD1, 5 bases. This CDR3 is built from 15 residues. The germline V gene has CDR1 SGHAT and CDR2 FQNNGV. V was clipped by 0 bases and J by 7 bases, with 12 bases between them. CDR3 residues: CASSLDGGGSEKLFF. CDR3 nucleotide sequence: TGTGCCAGCAGCTTAGATGGGGGTGGAAGTGAAAAACTGTTTTTT. Supplemented by reference TRBV11-2 and TRBJ1-4, the full variable domain reads EAGVAQSPRYKIIEKRQSVAFWCNPISGHATLYWYQQILGQGPKLLIQFQNNGVVDDSQLPKDRFSAERLKGVDSTLKIQPAKLEDSAVYLCASSLDGGGSEKLFFGSGTQLSVL.

J is TRBJ2-7 and V is TRBV7-9; TRBD1 agrees at 7 bases. Trimming at V came to 5 bases and at J to 0 bases, leaving 7 bases not matched to a gene. The germline V gene has CDR1 SEHNR and CDR2 FQNEAQ (reference sequence). CDR3 size: 15 residues. The CDR3 region is CASSPRQGASYEQYF. Written as DNA, the CDR3 is TGTGCCAGCAGCCCACGACAGGGAGCCTCCTACGAGCAGTACTTC.